This TCR beta chain came from a study of brain T cells in children with intractable seizures. Overall study results and limits: Pre-surgery blood may have been undersampled, hiding some clones.

The V end lost 1 base, the J end lost 2 bases, and 9 bases lay between the germline ends. The germline gives CDR1 GTSNPN, CDR2 SVGIG (reference sequence). CDR3 size: 13 residues. Noted time point: blood from clinic visit 5 months post-surgery; TSC patient then seizure free. The sequenced cases were selected for having the highest brain T cell transcript signatures. Of note for this clone: The antigen is unknown.

Sequencing used immunoSEQ multiplex PCR; TCRdb keeps in-frame clones, though not all of them. Here the sample spans hundreds of thousands of clones, about 94% being singletons. This TCR derives from a boy less than two years old with tuberous sclerosis and intractable seizures. The chain links TRBV30 to TRBJ2-7; no firm D call. The sequences come from peripheral blood, collected about 5 months after surgery. The CDR3 DNA reads TGTGCCTGGAGTGCTGACTGGACCTACGAGCAGTACTTC. It yields the protein CAWSADWTYEQYF.